This passage covers 10 T cell receptor gamma chains from one sample sequenced in a study of Vδ1+ human thymocytes. Study outcomes and limitations: Highly polyclonal TRG and TRD repertoires with Gaussian CDR3 length distributions appeared in thymus.

The antigens these receptors bind are not known. RNA was extracted from the cells and then reverse transcribed. CDR3 amplicons came from multiplex PCR with pooled V-gene forward and constant-region reverse primers. TCRdb reanalysed the multiplex PCR reads via CATT. This sample carries 25,000 to 30,000 gamma-chain clones, 20% to 25% of them seen once, and the ten largest clones take 1.5% to 2%. The specimen was Vdelta1+ gamma-delta thymocytes from the thymus. The subset is: FACS-sorted CD3+ TCRalphabeta- TCRVdelta1+ TCRVdelta2- thymocytes. All receptors derive from a boy in the first two years of life who had congenital heart surgery.

This clone has only a few counts. The gene calls are TRGV4 and TRGJ1 or TRGJ2. This CDR3 is built from 11 residues. The germline V gene encodes CDR1 EGSTGY and CDR2 YDSYTSSV. V lost 2 bases, J lost 12 bases, and 7 bases stayed unmatched. The CDR3 protein is CATWDVPGKLF. The CDR3 DNA is TGTGCCACCTGGGATGTCCCTGGGAAACTCTTT.

Details on this clone: Other DNA sequences within the sample encode an identical CDR3. The rearrangement joins TRGV9 to TRGJ1 or TRGJ2. Germline lookup yields CDR1 GITISATS and CDR2 ISYDGTV (reference sequence). This CDR3 has 14 amino acids. V lost 0 bases and J lost 5; bases outside the gene matches: 7. This chain's CDR3 is CALWEVRGDYKKLF. The CDR3 region has the DNA TGTGCCTTGTGGGAGGTGAGGGGAGATTATAAGAAACTCTTT.

This sequence joins TRGV5 and TRGJ1 or TRGJ2. The germline V gene encodes CDR1 VINAFY and CDR2 YDVSNSKD. J gave up 4 bases and V 0 bases, and 9 bases lay outside the gene matches. The CDR3 has 15 amino acids. Here the CDR3 reads CATWDRLGAYYKKLF. The CDR3 DNA sequence: TGTGCCACCTGGGACAGGCTCGGCGCCTATTATAAGAAACTCTTT.

A note on this clone: Other DNA sequences of this sample code for an identical CDR3. The rearrangement uses TRGV5 and TRGJ1 or TRGJ2. The CDR3 length is 14 residues. V lost 3 bases and J lost 0; bases outside the gene matches: 5. CDR1 is VINAFY and CDR2 is YDVSNSKD in the germline V gene. Written as DNA, the CDR3 is TGTGCCACCTGGGACCGAAGGAATTATTATAAGAAACTCTTT. Its protein product is CATWDRRNYYKKLF.

This clone was picked up a small number of times. Different DNA sequences within this sample yield the same CDR3. The gene calls are TRGV2 and TRGJ1 or TRGJ2. V lost 0 bases, J lost 7 bases, and 6 bases stayed unmatched. The CDR3 totals 13 residues. CDR1 is EGSNGY, CDR2 YDSYNSKV, per germline. CDR3 amino acids: CATWDGLVYKKLF. In DNA, the CDR3 is TGTGCCACCTGGGACGGGCTAGTATATAAGAAACTCTTT.

There are a few counts of this clone. The chain has TRGV4 and TRGJP2. The CDR3 has 12 residues. The germline CDR1 and CDR2 sequences are EGSTGY and YDSYTSSV. The ends lost 4 bases at V and 8 bases at J; junction bases unmatched: 4. The CDR3 protein is CATWELDWIKTF. Here the CDR3 DNA reads TGTGCCACCTGGGAATTAGATTGGATCAAGACGTTT.

A few counts support this clone. V usage is TRGV8 and J usage is TRGJ1 or TRGJ2. CDR1 and CDR2 (germline): VENAVY, YDSYNSRV. This CDR3 has 12 residues. The junction had 8 bases not matched to a gene; V was cut back by 3 bases and J by 9 bases. The CDR3 protein is CATWDLWGKKLF. In DNA form, the CDR3 reads TGTGCCACCTGGGATCTGTGGGGTAAGAAACTCTTT.

This clone came up a few times. This may stem from a read error, because a much larger clone lies one nucleotide away. Other nucleotide sequences from this sample produce the same CDR3. V is TRGV2 and J is TRGJ1 or TRGJ2. This CDR3 comprises 13 residues. Germline V CDR1 and CDR2: EGSNGY, YDSYNSKV. CDR3 residues: CATWDGYYYKKLF. The CDR3 region has the DNA TGTGCCACCTGGGACGGATATTACTATAAGAAACTCTTT.

The table lists this clone with a few counts. The sample contains more than one DNA sequence encoding this CDR3. The rearrangement joins TRGV9 to TRGJP1. Trimming removed 1 base from V and 0 bases from J; junction bases left unmatched: 5. CDR3 size: 16 residues. Germline CDR1 reads GITISATS; CDR2 reads ISYDGTV (reference sequence). CDR3: CALWEVRDTTGWFKIF. CDR3 sequence (DNA): TGTGCCTTGTGGGAGGTCCGTGATACCACTGGTTGGTTCAAGATATTT.

In regard to this clone: This sequence may be a read error, since a much larger clone differs from it by one base. The chain employs TRGV9 and TRGJ1 or TRGJ2. The CDR3 is made up of 13 amino acids. With 3 bases clipped from V and 4 bases from J, the junction kept 6 bases outside the gene matches. Germline V lookup: CDR1 GITISATS, CDR2 ISYDGTV (reference sequence). The CDR3 reads CALWELKYYKKLF. DNA for the CDR3: TGTGCCTTGTGGGAGCTGAAATATTATAAGAAACTCTTT.